Listed below are T cell receptor beta chains from one sample, sequenced in a study of Ad26.COV2.S vaccination and SARS-CoV-2 variants. Profiled with immunoSEQ multiplex PCR; TCRdb holds only in-frame clones, not every one. The sample consists of 300,000 to 400,000 clones, 80% to 90% of them appearing once. The specimen was peripheral blood, collected in a trial of Ad26.COV2.S vaccine versus placebo. The receptor source for this set is a person aged 18 to 59 who received the Ad26.COV2.S COVID-19 vaccine or a placebo. Both conserved end residues are part of each CDR3. D genes are given only for firm matches. Rows give clone size only sometimes, using once, few, many, or a class for an expanded clone.

NA | TRBD2 | TRBJ2-3 | TRBV6-5 | TGTGCCAGCAGGACTAGCTCTTCAGATACGCAGTATTTT | CASRTSSSDTQYF
NA | NA | TRBJ2-2 | TRBV7-2 | TGTGCCAGCAGCTATGTAGGGGGAGGAGGCTCCGGGGAGCTGTTTTTT | CASSYVGGGGSGELFF
NA | NA | TRBJ1-3 | TRBV20-1 | TGCAGTGCTGGTGCATGGCCTGGAAACACCATATATTTT | CSAGAWPGNTIYF
NA | NA | TRBJ2-1 | TRBV24-1 | TGTGCCACCAGTGACCGGGCCGCCAATGAGCAGTTCTTC | CATSDRAANEQFF
NA | NA | TRBJ2-5 | TRBV28 | TGTGCCAGCAGTAGAGGGGGGAAGTTAGAGACCCAGTACTTC | CASSRGGKLETQYF
NA | NA | TRBJ2-1 | TRBV3-1/TRBV3-2 | TGTGCCAGCAGCCAAGCATCCGGATTCGATGAGCAGTTCTTC | CASSQASGFDEQFF
NA | TRBD2 | TRBJ2-3 | TRBV6-2/TRBV6-3 | TGTGCCAGCAGTTACAACGGACTAGCGGGGCGCACAGATACGCAGTATTTT | CASSYNGLAGRTDTQYF
few | TRBD1 | TRBJ1-2 | TRBV12-3/TRBV12-4 | TGTGCCAGCAGCCCGGACAGGGGGCAGGGCTACACCTTC | CASSPDRGQGYTF
NA | NA | TRBJ2-7 | TRBV6-2/TRBV6-3 | TGTGCCAGCAGTTACTCGGCATTTACGACCTACGAGCAGTACTTC | CASSYSAFTTYEQYF
once | NA | TRBJ2-7 | TRBV7-6 | TGTGCCAGCAGCCCCCAGGCGGGGGGACAGGTGTACGAGCAGTACTTC | CASSPQAGGQVYEQYF
NA | TRBD1 | TRBJ2-7 | TRBV30 | TGTGCCTGGAGGGGATGGCAGGGGGCCTACGAGCAGTACTTC | CAWRGWQGAYEQYF
NA | NA | TRBJ2-7 | TRBV6-5 | TGTGCCAGCAGTTACGGGGGTGGGGACATCTACGAGCAGTACTTC | CASSYGGGDIYEQYF
NA | NA | TRBJ2-5 | TRBV3-1/TRBV3-2 | TGTGCCAGCAGCCCGAGACACGCCTCGGAGACCCAGTACTTC | CASSPRHASETQYF
NA | NA | TRBJ2-7 | TRBV14 | TGTGCCAGCAGCCAAGATTACGAGCAGTACTTC | CASSQDYEQYF
NA | NA | TRBJ2-2 | TRBV10-3 | TGTGCCATCCGAGGCGGGGACGGGGAGCTGTTTTTT | CAIRGGDGELFF
NA | TRBD1 | TRBJ2-5 | TRBV6-5 | TGTGCCAGCAGTTACCGCGCAGGGGGCCATCAAGAGACCCAGTACTTC | CASSYRAGGHQETQYF
once | NA | TRBJ1-6 | TRBV9 | TGTGCCAGCAGCGTAGTAGGGACAAGAAATTCACCCCTCCACTTT | CASSVVGTRNSPLHF
NA | NA | TRBJ2-3 | TRBV19 | TGTGCCAGTAGTATCGCGCTGAGCACAGATACGCAGTATTTT | CASSIALSTDTQYF
NA | NA | TRBJ1-3 | TRBV28 | TGTGCCAGCAGTTTAAAGGTTAACACCATATATTTT | CASSLKVNTIYF
once | NA | TRBJ2-1 | TRBV11-2 | TGTGCCAGCAGCTTAAGCGGAGGGACGGATGAGCAGTTCTTC | CASSLSGGTDEQFF
NA | NA | TRBJ1-5 | TRBV18 | TGTGCCAGCTCGGAGGACGGGATTGGGGGCAATCAGCCCCAGCATTTT | CASSEDGIGGNQPQHF
few | NA | TRBJ1-1 | TRBV10-2 | TGCGCCAGCAGTGAGTCCGGGTGGACTGAAGCTTTCTTT | CASSESGWTEAFF
NA | NA | TRBJ1-1 | TRBV19 | TGTGCCAGTAGTATTAGAGCCGCAGGACAAACTGAAGCTTTCTTT | CASSIRAAGQTEAFF
NA | NA | TRBJ2-2 | TRBV7-9 | TGTGCCAGCAGCCCGATGGACTTCCTGAACACCGGGGAGCTGTTTTTT | CASSPMDFLNTGELFF
NA | NA | TRBJ2-1 | TRBV12-5 | TGTGCTAGTGGCCACATCTCCAATGAGCAGTTCTTC | CASGHISNEQFF
NA | NA | TRBJ1-5 | TRBV6-2/TRBV6-3 | TGTGCCAGCAGTACCCGGTTGAGCAATCAGCCCCAGCATTTT | CASSTRLSNQPQHF
NA | TRBD2 | TRBJ2-2 | TRBV5-1 | TGCGCCAGCAGATCGACTAGCGGGAGCACCGGGGAGCTGTTTTTT | CASRSTSGSTGELFF
NA | TRBD2 | TRBJ2-1 | TRBV5-1 | TGCGCCAGCAGGGGCCTAGCGGGAGCTAATGAGCAGTTCTTC | CASRGLAGANEQFF
NA | NA | TRBJ2-7 | TRBV6-1 | TGTGCCAGCAGTGAATCGGCAGGGTTTTCGGCCGAGCAGTACTTC | CASSESAGFSAEQYF
NA | NA | TRBJ2-1 | TRBV24-1 | TGTGCCACCAGTGATTTAAGCGCCTCCTCCTACAATGAGCAGTTCTTC | CATSDLSASSYNEQFF
NA | NA | TRBJ2-7 | TRBV7-2 | TGTGCCAGCAGCTTAGACCGATCGAGGGAGCAGTACTTC | CASSLDRSREQYF
NA | TRBD2 | TRBJ2-1 | TRBV7-9 | TGTGCCAGCAGCAGCTACGGGACTAGCGGAAATGAGCAGTTCTTC | CASSSYGTSGNEQFF
NA | NA | TRBJ1-1 | TRBV5-1 | TGCGCCAGCAGCTTGTCCATCCGGGGCAGGAACACTGAAGCTTTCTTT | CASSLSIRGRNTEAFF
NA | TRBD1 | TRBJ1-2 | TRBV27 | TGTGCCAGCAGCTTTTTACAGGGGAACTATGGCTACACCTTC | CASSFLQGNYGYTF
NA | TRBD2 | TRBJ2-3 | TRBV6-2/TRBV6-3 | TGTGCCAGCAGTGCTACTAGGGCGGGAGAGGATACGCAGTATTTT | CASSATRAGEDTQYF
NA | NA | TRBJ1-1 | TRBV5-1 | TGCGCCAGCAGCCCTGAAAGAAACACTGAAGCTTTCTTT | CASSPERNTEAFF
NA | NA | TRBJ2-7 | TRBV28 | TGTGCCAGCAGCAGGGGTTACGGCTCCTACGAGCAGTACTTC | CASSRGYGSYEQYF
NA | NA | TRBJ2-1 | TRBV9 | TGTGCCAGCAGCACATTCACAGACCCGAATTACAATGAGCAGTTCTTC | CASSTFTDPNYNEQFF
many | TRBD1 | TRBJ1-5 | TRBV6-2/TRBV6-3 | TGTGCCAGCAGTTACGGGACAGGGGAGGGGTATCAGCCCCAGCATTTT | CASSYGTGEGYQPQHF
once | TRBD1 | TRBJ2-5 | TRBV9 | TGTGCCAGCAGCGTAGCCCCCCAGGGGGCGGACGAGACCCAGTACTTC | CASSVAPQGADETQYF
NA | NA | TRBJ1-5 | TRBV6-5 | TGTGCCAGCACACCCGGGGGGGCCCGGAATCAGCCCCAGCATTTT | CASTPGGARNQPQHF
NA | NA | TRBJ1-1 | TRBV30 | TGTGCCTGGTCCGCGGGGAGGAACACTGAAGCTTTCTTT | CAWSAGRNTEAFF
NA | NA | TRBJ1-2 | TRBV5-1 | TGCGCCAGCAGCCCTCCTGGGGCTCGAGGCTACACCTTC | CASSPPGARGYTF
once | TRBD1 | TRBJ2-2 | TRBV18 | TGTGCCAGCTCCCTACGGCCGGGACAGAAGAACACCGGGGAGCTGTTTTTT | CASSLRPGQKNTGELFF
few | TRBD2 | TRBJ2-7 | TRBV4-3 | TGCGCCAGCAGCCAAGTCGGGAGGGAATACGAGCAGTACTTC | CASSQVGREYEQYF
few | NA | TRBJ1-2 | TRBV5-1 | TGCGCCAGCAGCTCTATGGACGGAATAGTCTATGGCTACACCTTC | CASSSMDGIVYGYTF
few | TRBD1 | TRBJ1-5 | TRBV27 | TGTGCCAGCAAGGTTACAGGGGCCGGACAGCCCCAGCATTTT | CASKVTGAGQPQHF
NA | NA | TRBJ2-1 | TRBV15 | TGTGCCACCAGCAGAGAAACAGGGGGGGCCTACAATGAGCAGTTCTTC | CATSRETGGAYNEQFF
NA | NA | TRBJ1-6 | TRBV18 | TGTGCCAGCTCACCACTCCCCCAGGATTCACCCCTCCACTTT | CASSPLPQDSPLHF
NA | NA | TRBJ1-2 | TRBV6-2/TRBV6-3 | TGTGCCAGCAGTTACGGTGACGGCATCTATGGCTACACCTTC | CASSYGDGIYGYTF
NA | NA | TRBJ1-6 | TRBV6-2/TRBV6-3 | TGTGCCAGCAGTTACTCCGGAGCAGCCTCACCCCTCCACTTT | CASSYSGAASPLHF
once | NA | TRBJ2-5 | TRBV7-2 | TGTGCCAGCAGCTTCGGGCACGGGGAGACCCAGTACTTC | CASSFGHGETQYF
once | NA | TRBJ2-7 | TRBV28 | TGTGCCAGCAGTTCCAACAACGATGGACACTCCTACGAGCAGTACTTC | CASSSNNDGHSYEQYF
NA | NA | TRBJ2-7 | TRBV10-1 | TGCGCCAGCAGTGAGTCGGGGGAGTCTAGGGAGCAGTACTTC | CASSESGESREQYF
NA | TRBD1 | TRBJ1-4 | TRBV2 | TGTGCCAGCAGTGAAGTTACCAGGGGGAATGAAAAACTGTTTTTT | CASSEVTRGNEKLFF
NA | NA | TRBJ1-2 | TRBV9 | TGTGCCAGCAGCGTAGGCGGTTATGGCTACACCTTC | CASSVGGYGYTF
NA | NA | TRBJ1-1 | TRBV3-1/TRBV3-2 | TGTGCCAGCAGCCCCCAGGGGACTGAAGCTTTCTTT | CASSPQGTEAFF
NA | NA | TRBJ2-7 | TRBV5-1 | TGCGCCAGCAGCTTGTTGCCAGGGGCGAGCGAGCAGTACTTC | CASSLLPGASEQYF
NA | TRBD1 | TRBJ1-5 | TRBV2 | TGTGCCAGCCACCGGGACAGGGGCAATCAGCCCCAGCATTTT | CASHRDRGNQPQHF